The rows below give T cell receptor beta chains drawn from one sample of a study of T cell repertoires and HLA-DP antigens. Profiled with immunoSEQ multiplex PCR; TCRdb holds only in-frame clones, not every one. The sample contains about 110,000 clones, 80% to 95% of which appear only once. The antigens for these receptors are not known. The sequencing input was CD4+ T cells from PBMCs. These receptors were taken from a woman between 18 and 29 years old in good health and CMV-seronegative. The CDR3 runs from the conserved cysteine through the conserved F or W. Each record gives: V gene, clone size, D gene, J gene, CDR3 DNA, CDR3 protein. D genes are given only for firm matches. The size entry is marked missing in some rows and otherwise reads once, few, many or a size class.

TRBV7-9	-	TRBD1	TRBJ2-7	TGTGCCAGCAGCCATAGGCGGACAGGGGGGACCGAGCAGTACTTC	CASSHRRTGGTEQYF
TRBV4-2	-	TRBD2	TRBJ2-1	TGTGCCAGCAGCCATCGGGGCGGTAGCGGGGGCTGGAATGAGCAGTTCTTC	CASSHRGGSGGWNEQFF
TRBV11-3	-	-	TRBJ2-1	TGTGCCAGCAGCTTAGAGGGAAACTGGTACAATGAGCAGTTCTTC	CASSLEGNWYNEQFF
TRBV9	once	-	TRBJ2-3	TGTGCCAGCAGCGTAGGCGGCACAGATACGCAGTATTTT	CASSVGGTDTQYF
TRBV7-3	-	TRBD1	TRBJ1-1	TGTGCCAGCAGCTTAGAAGGGGGCTACACTGAAGCTTTCTTT	CASSLEGGYTEAFF
TRBV29-1	-	TRBD1	TRBJ2-2	TGCAGCGTCGTAGGGGGTCCGGGACAGGGGAAATCCGGGGAGCTGTTTTTT	CSVVGGPGQGKSGELFF
TRBV4-2	many	-	TRBJ1-2	TGTGCCAGCAGCCCAACGTCAACGTTAGGAGCCTCCACCTATGGCTACACCTTC	CASSPTSTLGASTYGYTF
TRBV7-3	-	TRBD2	TRBJ2-3	TGTGCCAGCAGCCCACTAGCGGGAGCCACGAGGGATACGCAGTATTTT	CASSPLAGATRDTQYF
TRBV6-1	-	TRBD1	TRBJ2-7	TGTGCCAGCAGCAACCCGACAGGGGGCATTGCTCAGCAGTACTTC	CASSNPTGGIAQQYF
TRBV7-9	-	-	TRBJ1-1	TGTGCCAGCAGCTTAGATGCGGGGGGGACGGCTGAAGCTTTCTTT	CASSLDAGGTAEAFF
TRBV20-1	-	-	TRBJ2-5	TGCAGTGCTAGAGATCCGGGCCGGACGTACTTC	CSARDPGRTYF
TRBV28	-	-	TRBJ1-5	TGTGCCAGCAACCAGGTCGTGGGTCAGCCCCAGCATTTT	CASNQVVGQPQHF
TRBV7-9	-	-	TRBJ2-1	TGTGCCAGCAGAGCACCAGGCGATGAGCAGTTCTTC	CASRAPGDEQFF
TRBV4-2	-	-	TRBJ1-1	TGTGCCAGCAGCCAGGGGTCGGCAGGCAACACTGAAGCTTTCTTT	CASSQGSAGNTEAFF
TRBV5-1	-	TRBD1	TRBJ1-2	TGCGCCAGCAGCTTGATGGGTTATGGGACAGGAGACACCTTC	CASSLMGYGTGDTF
TRBV27	-	-	TRBJ2-7	TGTGCCAGCAAGAGCGGCAGGGGCTCCTACGAGCAGTACTTC	CASKSGRGSYEQYF
TRBV5-1	-	TRBD2	TRBJ2-4	TGCGCCAGCAGCAGAACTGGGACTAGCGGGAGTAACATTCAGTACTTC	CASSRTGTSGSNIQYF
TRBV27	-	-	TRBJ2-5	TGTGCCAGCAGTTATGAAGAGACCCAGTACTTC	CASSYEETQYF
TRBV15	-	-	TRBJ2-7	TGTGCCACCAGCAGAGAGCTCCTCCAACAGGGTTACGAGCAGTACTTC	CATSRELLQQGYEQYF
TRBV5-1	-	-	TRBJ1-6	TGCGCCAGCAGCGAACGGGTAGGCGGTTCACCCCTCCACTTT	CASSERVGGSPLHF
TRBV15	-	-	TRBJ1-5	TGTGCCACCAGCCTCCCCGGTCGGAGTTGGTTTAGCAATCAGCCCCAGCATTTT	CATSLPGRSWFSNQPQHF
TRBV7-3	-	TRBD1	TRBJ2-1	TGTGCCAGCAGCAGAGGGACAGGGAAGAGCTCCTACAATGAGCAGTTCTTC	CASSRGTGKSSYNEQFF
TRBV7-2	-	-	TRBJ1-5	TGTGCCAGCAGCTTAGGGACAGCCCCACGGGAGCCCCAGCATTTT	CASSLGTAPREPQHF
TRBV4-2	-	-	TRBJ2-1	TGTGCCAGCAGCCCGCACCCCCGGGAGCAAGGAGAGCAGTTCTTC	CASSPHPREQGEQFF
TRBV5-5	-	-	TRBJ1-5	TGTGCCAGCAGCTTGGAAGGGGGCAATCAGCCCCAGCATTTT	CASSLEGGNQPQHF
TRBV7-9	-	TRBD1	TRBJ2-3	TGTGCCAGCAGCGTATATACAGGGGCCCCCACAGATACGCAGTATTTT	CASSVYTGAPTDTQYF
TRBV9	-	-	TRBJ1-3	TGTGCCAGCAGCGTAGACTGGGCCTCTGGAAACACCATATATTTT	CASSVDWASGNTIYF
TRBV29-1	-	-	TRBJ1-2	TGCAGCGTTGGCAACAGGGAAGGTGGCTACACCTTC	CSVGNREGGYTF
TRBV29-1	-	TRBD2	TRBJ2-1	TGCAGCGCCGGAACTGGGACTACCTACAATGAGCAGTTCTTC	CSAGTGTTYNEQFF
TRBV7-9	-	-	TRBJ2-7	TGTGCCAGCAGCTTAGGGGTTTCCTACGAGCAGTACTTC	CASSLGVSYEQYF
TRBV6-1	once	-	TRBJ1-2	TGTGCCAGCATGTCAGGCGCAGAGTCCTATGGCTACACCTTC	CASMSGAESYGYTF
TRBV11-3	medium-sized	TRBD1	TRBJ1-5	TGTGCCAGCAGCCATAGACAGGGGAATCAGCCCCAGCATTTT	CASSHRQGNQPQHF
TRBV18	-	TRBD1	TRBJ2-5	TGTGCCAGCTCACCAACAGGGGGAGAGACCCAGTACTTC	CASSPTGGETQYF
TRBV4-1	-	TRBD2	TRBJ2-1	TGCGCCAGCCTGGGGGTCCTAGCGGGAGGGTTGTACAATGAGCAGTTCTTC	CASLGVLAGGLYNEQFF
TRBV9	-	-	TRBJ2-5	TGTGCCAGCAGCGTTTTAGCCGAAGAGACCCAGTACTTC	CASSVLAEETQYF
TRBV6-5	-	-	TRBJ2-3	TGTGCCAGCAGTTACTCGACCCGGAATACGCAGTATTTT	CASSYSTRNTQYF
TRBV5-5	-	-	TRBJ2-3	TGTGCCAGCAGCTTCGGCACAGATACGCAGTATTTT	CASSFGTDTQYF
TRBV29-1	once	-	TRBJ2-1	TGCAGCGTCCGGAGGGGGAGGAATGAGCAGTTCTTC	CSVRRGRNEQFF
TRBV28	-	TRBD1	TRBJ1-1	TGTGCCAGCAGTCTACCTCCGGGACAGGGATACACTGAAGCTTTCTTT	CASSLPPGQGYTEAFF
TRBV7-8	-	-	TRBJ2-5	TGTGCCAGCAGCTTATCTCCCGCCGTTCCCGAGACCCAGTACTTC	CASSLSPAVPETQYF
TRBV27	-	-	TRBJ1-6	TGTGCCAGCAGTTTATCGTCTAATTTACCCCTCCACTTT	CASSLSSNLPLHF
TRBV9	-	-	TRBJ2-1	TGTGCCAGCAGCGTAGGACTAGGGGACAATGAGCAGTTCTTC	CASSVGLGDNEQFF
TRBV18	-	-	TRBJ2-1	TGTGCCAGCTCATCTGGACTGTTTCAGGAGCAGTTCTTC	CASSSGLFQEQFF
TRBV6-1	few	-	TRBJ2-1	TGTGCCAGCAGCCAGGACGGAGGGTCCTACAATGAGCAGTTCTTC	CASSQDGGSYNEQFF
TRBV7-9	-	-	TRBJ1-1	TGTGCCAGCAGCCTCTCCGGGGACACTGAAGCTTTCTTT	CASSLSGDTEAFF
TRBV5-1	-	TRBD1	TRBJ2-1	TGCGCCAGCAGCTTTCCCCCAGGGGGCCTATACAATGAGCAGTTCTTC	CASSFPPGGLYNEQFF
TRBV7-9	-	TRBD2	TRBJ2-4	TGTGCCAGCAGCTTAGGGTCGGGTCTAGCGGGGATAGCCAAAAACATTCAGTACTTC	CASSLGSGLAGIAKNIQYF
TRBV5-6	-	TRBD2	TRBJ2-5	TGTGCCAGCAGCTTAGCGGGAGGCCTAGCGGGAGGGACCCAGTACTTC	CASSLAGGLAGGTQYF
TRBV6-1	-	-	TRBJ2-1	TGTGCCAGCAGCAGGGCCTCCTACAATGAGCAGTTCTTC	CASSRASYNEQFF
TRBV9	-	-	TRBJ2-5	TGTGCCAGCAGCGGCCGGACAGTCGAGACCCAGTACTTC	CASSGRTVETQYF
TRBV28	-	-	TRBJ2-4	TGTGCCAGCAGTTTAGGACAGACACTAGCCAAAAACATTCAGTACTTC	CASSLGQTLAKNIQYF
TRBV5-4	-	TRBD2	TRBJ2-3	TGTGCCAGCAGCTTGTACCTAGCGGGAGGGCCTGGCACAGATACGCAGTATTTT	CASSLYLAGGPGTDTQYF
TRBV7-3	-	-	TRBJ2-1	TGTGCCAGCAGCTTAAGTTCGAATGAGCAGTTCTTC	CASSLSSNEQFF
TRBV4-1	-	TRBD2	TRBJ2-5	TGCGCCAGCAGCCCCACCGGACTAGCGGGGGGCCAGACCCAGTACTTC	CASSPTGLAGGQTQYF
TRBV4-1	-	-	TRBJ1-1	TGCGCCAGCAGCCAAGTTGGCAGGGGGAACACTGAAGCTTTCTTT	CASSQVGRGNTEAFF